The source of this T cell receptor (beta chain) is a study of molecular identifiers for immune sequencing clone quantification. There are a few counts of this clonotype. This CDR3 contains 14 residues. Deletions cut 6 bases from V and 2 bases from J, with 12 bases between. Germline V gene lookup returns CDR1 MNHEY and CDR2 SVGEGT. TCRdb reprocessed the PCR reads via MiXCR and lists one record per CDR3 protein. The sample consists of nearly 55,000 distinct CDR3 sequences, about a third of them appearing once. The V call is TRBV6-2 or TRBV6-3, the J call TRBJ2-3; D unclear. The sample consisted of naive CD8+ T cells from blood, with Jurkat cell RNA spiked in. The subset denotes: FACS-sorted CD8+CD4-CCR7+CD45RA+ naive T cells. This sequence originates from a human donor in good health. Some libraries in this study had Jurkat cell RNA spiked in. Here the CDR3 reads CASSQDLATDTQYF. The CDR3 bases are TGTGCCAGCAGCCAGGACCTCGCCACAGATACGCAGTATTTT.